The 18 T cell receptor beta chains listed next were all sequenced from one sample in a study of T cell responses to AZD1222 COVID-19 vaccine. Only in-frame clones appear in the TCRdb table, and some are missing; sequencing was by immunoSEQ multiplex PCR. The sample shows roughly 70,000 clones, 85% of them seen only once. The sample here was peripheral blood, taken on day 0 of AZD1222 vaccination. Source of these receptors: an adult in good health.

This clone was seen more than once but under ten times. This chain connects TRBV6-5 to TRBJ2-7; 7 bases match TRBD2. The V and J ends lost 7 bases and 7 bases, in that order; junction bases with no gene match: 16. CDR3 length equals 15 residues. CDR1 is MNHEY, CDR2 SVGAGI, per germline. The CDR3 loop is CASTLGGTVNPEQYF. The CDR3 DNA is TGTGCCAGCACCTTGGGGGGGACGGTGAATCCTGAGCAGTACTTC.

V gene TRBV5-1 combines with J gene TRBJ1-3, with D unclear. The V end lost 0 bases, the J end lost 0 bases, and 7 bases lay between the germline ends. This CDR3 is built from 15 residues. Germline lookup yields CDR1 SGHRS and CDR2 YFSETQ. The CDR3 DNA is TGCGCCAGCAGCTTGGACGGAATCTCTGGAAACACCATATATTTT. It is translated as CASSLDGISGNTIYF.

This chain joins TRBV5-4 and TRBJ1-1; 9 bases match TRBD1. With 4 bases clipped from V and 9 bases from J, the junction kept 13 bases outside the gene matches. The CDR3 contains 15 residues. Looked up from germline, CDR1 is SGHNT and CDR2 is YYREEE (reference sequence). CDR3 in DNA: TGTGCCAGCAGCCAAGGGACAGGGAGGTCGTCTAAAGCTTTCTTT. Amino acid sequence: CASSQGTGRSSKAFF.

The CDR3 sequence: CASSPGPNGPQHF. Written as DNA, the CDR3 is TGTGCCAGCAGTCCGGGTCCCAATGGGCCCCAGCATTTT. J is TRBJ1-5 and V is TRBV27; unclear D gene. The CDR3 extends over 13 amino acids. CDR1 is MNHEY, CDR2 SMNVEV, per germline (reference sequence). V was trimmed by 5 bases and J by 9 bases, leaving 14 bases between them.

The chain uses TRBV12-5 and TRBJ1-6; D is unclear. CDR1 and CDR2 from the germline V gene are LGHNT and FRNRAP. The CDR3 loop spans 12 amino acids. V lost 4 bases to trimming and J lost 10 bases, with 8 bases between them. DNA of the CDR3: TGTGCTAGTGGTTCACCTGGATCACCCCTCCACTTT. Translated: CASGSPGSPLHF.

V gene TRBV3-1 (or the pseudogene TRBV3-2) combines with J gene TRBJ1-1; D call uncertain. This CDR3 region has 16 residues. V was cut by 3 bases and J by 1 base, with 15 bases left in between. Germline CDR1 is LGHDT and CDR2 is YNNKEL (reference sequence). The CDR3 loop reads CASSQTLSTRNTEAFF. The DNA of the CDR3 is TGTGCCAGCAGCCAGACTCTATCAACAAGGAACACTGAAGCTTTCTTT.

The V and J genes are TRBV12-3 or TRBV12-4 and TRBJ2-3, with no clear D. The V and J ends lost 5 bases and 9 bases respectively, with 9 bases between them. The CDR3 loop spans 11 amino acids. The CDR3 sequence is CASSATNTQYF. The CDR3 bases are TGTGCCAGCAGTGCTACAAACACGCAGTATTTT.

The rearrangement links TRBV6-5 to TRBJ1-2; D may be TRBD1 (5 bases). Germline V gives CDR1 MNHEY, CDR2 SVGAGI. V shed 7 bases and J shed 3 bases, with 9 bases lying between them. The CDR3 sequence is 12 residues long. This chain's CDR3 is CASTRGDYGYTF. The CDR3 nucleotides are TGTGCCAGCACCAGAGGGGACTATGGCTACACCTTC.

CDR3 loop: CASSFYLTGTPTEAFF. The CDR3 DNA reads as TGTGCCAGCAGCTTCTACCTAACCGGGACACCGACTGAAGCTTTCTTT. This rearrangement joins TRBV7-9 to TRBJ1-1; D might be TRBD1 (6 bases). This CDR3 contains 16 residues. CDR1 is SEHNR and CDR2 is FQNEAQ in the germline V gene (reference sequence). Trimming took 3 bases from V and 5 from J, leaving 19 bases between them.

CDR3 in amino acids: CASSRGQGATEAFF. As DNA, the CDR3 is TGTGCCAGCAGCCGAGGACAGGGGGCCACTGAAGCTTTCTTT. The rearrangement links TRBV13 to TRBJ1-1, with 11 bases that match TRBD1. J was trimmed by 4 bases and V by 5 bases; bases with no gene match: 3. Germline CDR1 is PRHDT and CDR2 is FYEKMQ (reference sequence). The CDR3 has 14 residues.

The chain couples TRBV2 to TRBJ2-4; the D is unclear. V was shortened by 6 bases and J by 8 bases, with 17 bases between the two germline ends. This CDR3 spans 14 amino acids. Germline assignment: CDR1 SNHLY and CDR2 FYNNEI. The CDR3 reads CASSYRPKEDIQYF. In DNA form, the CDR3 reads TGTGCCAGCAGCTACCGACCCAAAGAGGACATTCAGTACTTC.

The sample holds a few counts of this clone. Here the CDR3 DNA reads TGCGCCAGCAGCACCAGGACGGATAATTCACCCCTCCACTTT. Translation: CASSTRTDNSPLHF. This sequence joins TRBV4-1 and TRBJ1-6; D not resolved. Germline V gene data show CDR1 as MGHRA and CDR2 as YSYEKL. This CDR3 is 14 amino acids long. V was trimmed by 5 bases and J by 5 bases, leaving 10 bases between them.

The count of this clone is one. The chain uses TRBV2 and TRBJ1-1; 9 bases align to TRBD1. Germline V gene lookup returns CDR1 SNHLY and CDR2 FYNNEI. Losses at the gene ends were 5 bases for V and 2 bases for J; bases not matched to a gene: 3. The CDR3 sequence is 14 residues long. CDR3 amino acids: CASSRGQGNTEAFF. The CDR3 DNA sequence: TGTGCCAGCAGTCGGGGACAGGGCAACACTGAAGCTTTCTTT.

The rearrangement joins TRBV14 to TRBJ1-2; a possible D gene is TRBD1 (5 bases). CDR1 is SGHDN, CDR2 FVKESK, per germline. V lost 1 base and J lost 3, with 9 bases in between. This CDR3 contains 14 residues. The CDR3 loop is CASSQGDPDYGYTF. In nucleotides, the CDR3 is TGTGCCAGCAGCCAAGGGGACCCTGACTATGGCTACACCTTC.

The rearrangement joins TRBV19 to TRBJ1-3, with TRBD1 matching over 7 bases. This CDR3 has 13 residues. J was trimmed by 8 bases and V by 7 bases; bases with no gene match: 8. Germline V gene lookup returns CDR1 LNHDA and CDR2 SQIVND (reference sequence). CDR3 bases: TGTGCCAGTAAAGACAGGGAACGAGACACCATATATTTT. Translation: CASKDRERDTIYF.

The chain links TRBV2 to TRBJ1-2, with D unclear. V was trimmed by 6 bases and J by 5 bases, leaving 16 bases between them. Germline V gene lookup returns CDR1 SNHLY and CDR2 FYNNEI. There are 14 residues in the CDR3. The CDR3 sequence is CASRLLVAPYGYTF. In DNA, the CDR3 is TGTGCCAGCAGACTCCTTGTTGCTCCGTATGGCTACACCTTC. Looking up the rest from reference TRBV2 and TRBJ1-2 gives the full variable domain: EPEVTQTPSHQVTQMGQEVILRCVPISNHLYFYWYRQILGQKVEFLVSFYNNEISEKSEIFDDQFSVERPDGSNFTLKIRSTKLEDSAMYFCASRLLVAPYGYTFGSGTRLTVV.

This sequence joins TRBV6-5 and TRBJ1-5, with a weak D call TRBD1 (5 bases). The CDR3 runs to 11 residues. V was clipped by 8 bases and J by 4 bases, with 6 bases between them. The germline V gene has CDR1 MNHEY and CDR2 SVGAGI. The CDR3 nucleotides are TGTGCCAGCGGGGGTAATCAGCCCCAGCATTTT. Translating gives CASGGNQPQHF.

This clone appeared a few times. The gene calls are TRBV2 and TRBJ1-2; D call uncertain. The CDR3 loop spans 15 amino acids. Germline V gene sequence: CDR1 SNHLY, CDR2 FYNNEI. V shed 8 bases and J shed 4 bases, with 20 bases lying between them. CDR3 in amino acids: CASLRSSGPIYGYTF. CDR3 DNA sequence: TGTGCCAGCCTAAGATCGTCCGGGCCCATCTATGGCTACACCTTC.